This T cell receptor (beta chain) was profiled in a study of T cells in localized non-small cell lung cancer. J lost 7 bases, V lost 2 bases, and 5 bases had no gene match. There are 15 residues in the CDR3. CDR1 and CDR2 (germline): SGHAT, FQDESV (reference sequence). Sequenced by immunoSEQ multiplex PCR; TCRdb stores in-frame clones only, minus some. The sample has under 95,000 clones, 75% to 85% seen once. General observations from the study: There were a median 57 of the top 100 tumor clones appearing in adjacent lung. Among the tissues sampled, uninvolved adjacent lung had the highest T cell clonality, above tumor. Longer overall survival was linked to higher blood T cell density. As only one tumor region underwent sequencing, heterogeneity remains possible.

A remark on this clone: The target antigen is unknown.

V usage is TRBV11-1 and J usage is TRBJ1-1, with TRBD1 matching over 12 bases. The receptor was isolated from a female donor older than 55 with stage I lung adenocarcinoma. The material was peripheral blood, obtained before any cancer treatment. The CDR3 protein is CASSLIGTGGSEAFF. CDR3 bases: TGTGCCAGCAGCTTAATTGGGACAGGGGGCAGTGAAGCTTTCTTT.